The subject of this entry is one TCR beta chain. This clonotype came up a few times. Its cognate antigen has yet to be identified. Base qualities are missing; no much larger clone stands one base away. TCR beta CDR3 regions were amplified from RNA transcripts. The first round of RT-PCR for the TCR CDR3 was performed with the HTBI primer set and the Qiagen OneStep RT-PCR kit. A second multiplex PCR round built the libraries, followed by size selection and purification. Paired-end sequencing of the libraries was performed with 100 bp reads on an Illumina HiSeq2000. The source study handled its data this way. SOAPnuke was used to process the raw data, with reads discarded if the reads contained adapters or uncalled bases, had a mean Phred below 15, or lacked an exact constant-primer or identifier match. COPE v1.2.5 was used to merge high-quality paired reads, and clonotypes were defined as unique nucleotide sequences. Clonotypes were aligned to IMGT TRBV, TRBD and TRBJ reference segments using MiTCR v1.1. Only V-J combinations with frequency above 0.0001, covering about 99% of repertoires, were analysed. A TCS score was defined as the ratio of F50 (clonal expansion) to E x V (chaos), with BLOSUM62-based TCRdist applied between CDR3 peptides within each V-J. Welch's t-statistics and random forest reduced roughly 500 V-J features to under 15, which were used in a naive Bayes classifier (R e1071). Thyroid-blood repertoire similarity was quantified with the Morisita-Horn index. The public reads were reprocessed in TCRdb via fastp at Q25 and MiXCR, keeping in-frame beta chains. Identical CDR3 proteins give one entry, which carries the most common genes and DNA. In this record, the V and J calls reflect TCRdb's handling and not the investigators' own analysis. The sample table shows 600,000 to 800,000 distinct CDR3 sequences, and around a third are seen once. Of the sample, around a third is held by the ten largest clones.

The CDR3 numbers 13 residues from cysteine through phenylalanine. Just CDR3 DNA is preserved here, 39 bases in frame from base 1. Trimming takes 0 bases from V and 6 bases from J, and the germline ends sit 10 bases apart. CDR1 is given as SGHKS and CDR2 as YYEKEE, both from the germline V gene (reference sequence). Stable Graves' hyperthyroidism was defined as no progression to ophthalmopathy during 18 months of follow-up. Hyperthyroidism patients were newly diagnosed, had a disease duration of under 2 months, and were aged 18 to 65 years. The study excluded patients with uncontrolled infections, other autoimmune diseases, pregnancy or lactation. Clinical symptoms, serum thyroxine and TRAb, thyroid ultrasound, and orbital computed tomography formed the basis for the diagnoses. Ficoll-Paque density gradient centrifugation was used to isolate PBMCs from 9.5 to 10 ml of fresh peripheral blood. Total RNA was extracted with Trizol reagent, and quality was checked on an Agilent 2100 Bioanalyzer.

These data are taken from a study of T cells in Graves' hyperthyroidism and ophthalmopathy (dated by TCRdb to about 2019). With regard to the full study: Peripheral blood was sampled at the time of initial diagnosis, prior to any treatment. An independent validation cohort of fewer than 20 hyperthyroidism patients and approximately 15 patients who later progressed to ophthalmopathy tested prospective prediction of ophthalmopathy. The 100 or so discovery patients were divided at random into training and test sets in a 7:3 ratio. Thyroid tissue and blood T-cell repertoires from more than five Graves' hyperthyroidism patients were also compared in the study. The paper describes TCR Vbeta CDR3 sequencing of fewer than 150 peripheral blood samples, made up of some 42 ophthalmopathy patients, 70 to 75 hyperthyroidism patients and about 17 progressor patients. Following sampling, methimazole starting at 30 mg daily was given to hyperthyroidism patients, and high-dose intravenous methylprednisolone was given to ophthalmopathy patients. To identify distinguishing TCR V-J signatures, a discovery cohort of roughly 100 patients was used, comprising some 45 with Graves' ophthalmopathy and around 57 with stable Graves' hyperthyroidism. What the research found in general, with its limitations: In validation, the model predicted progression to ophthalmopathy a median of about 5.9 months before onset, with approximately 68% sensitivity and 72.22% specificity. Blood samples also contained most of the expanded thyroid clonotypes (frequency above 0.001), which suggests that blood repertoires may reflect thyroid immune responses. In cross-validation, a model built on a 13 V-J signature told ophthalmopathy apart from stable hyperthyroidism with approximately 90% sensitivity and approximately 81% specificity, and in testing the same model reached 80%/75%. Sample size was not statistically predetermined, and blinding of investigators to group allocation was not performed.

Recombination connected TRBV5-5 to TRBJ2-7; the D gene remains uncertain. This sequence was found in a woman aged 40 to 50 with Graves' hyperthyroidism. Source material: blood. The CDR3 sequence is CASSLDVRGEQYF. The nucleotide sequence reads TGTGCCAGCAGCTTGGACGTTCGCGGCGAGCAGTACTTC. The full variable domain, completed from the reference TRBV5-5 and TRBJ2-7 proteins outside the CDR3, reads DAGVTQSPTHLIKTRGQQVTLRCSPISGHKSVSWYQQVLGQGPQFIFQYYEKEERGRGNFPDRFSARQFPNYSSELNVNALLLGDSALYLCASSLDVRGEQYFGPGTRLTVT.